This TCR beta chain was found in a study of Graves' ophthalmopathy and Graves' hyperthyroidism. Study background: Prior to any treatment, peripheral blood was collected at the time of initial diagnosis. Study outcomes and limitations: Among thyroid clonotypes expanded above 0.001 frequency, most also appeared in blood.

Points on this clonotype: Its antigen is currently unknown. A much larger clonotype is one base distant, so this may be a read error.

Other autoimmune diseases, uncontrolled infections, pregnancy and lactation each led to patient exclusion. Germline assignment: CDR1 SGDLS and CDR2 YYNGEE. This CDR3 comprises 15 residues. Amplification targeted the TCR beta CDR3 regions, with RNA transcripts as the source material. RT-PCR with HTBI primers came first, then second-round multiplex PCR. TCRdb ran MiXCR on the multiplex PCR reads and lists one entry per CDR3 protein. Of more than 550,000 distinct CDR3 sequences listed, about two fifths are singletons. The V call is TRBV9, the J call TRBJ1-1, with D possibly TRBD1 on 6 matching bases. The sequence derives from an adult man with Graves' ophthalmopathy. The specimen was peripheral blood. Here the CDR3 reads CAGSVDRSLNTEAFF. The CDR3, as DNA: TGTGCCGGCAGCGTGGACAGATCTTTGAACACTGAAGCTTTCTTT.